This TCR beta chain derives from a study of blood T cell repertoires in COVID-19. Authors' methods: How many nucleated cells were present was estimated from reference gene primer amplification. Data came from immunoSEQ multiplex PCR; TCRdb stores just in-frame clones and leaves some out. From that table come the V and J calls and clone size; the DNA was used to work out D and trimming. The data contain more than 50,000 clones, 65% to 75% of them singletons. The germline V gene has CDR1 LNHDA and CDR2 SQIVND (reference sequence). There are 16 residues in the CDR3. J lost 3 bases, V lost 6 bases, and 13 bases had no gene match.

The chain joins TRBV19 to TRBJ1-2; 7 nucleotides align to TRBD1. The TCR sequence derives from a woman of 80 years or more with acute or convalescent COVID-19. The material sequenced was peripheral blood. The CDR3 sequence: CASSANRGPSDYGYTF. DNA of the CDR3: TGTGCCAGTAGCGCCAACAGGGGTCCTTCTGACTATGGCTACACCTTC.